This T cell receptor (beta chain) was sequenced during a study of identical twins. Deletions cut 5 bases from V and 5 bases from J, with 17 bases between. The germline V gene has CDR1 LNHDA and CDR2 SQIVND (reference sequence). The CDR3 has 15 amino acids. Each CDR3 protein gets one entry after TCRdb re-called the 5' RACE reads with MiXCR. The top ten hold 1.5% to 2% of the sample, which has roughly 690,000 distinct CDR3 sequences, 5.5% to 7.5% seen once. V usage is TRBV19 and J usage is TRBJ2-3; tentative D call: TRBD2 (6 bases). Sequencing was done on a sample of naive T cells sorted from blood. The sequence derives from a man aged 18 to 29 in good health. DNA for the CDR3: TGTGCCAGTAGTCCAGGACGGCTAGCGCGAGATACGCAGTATTTT. Its protein product is CASSPGRLARDTQYF.